This TCR beta chain originates from a study of cytomegalovirus exposure and HLA in healthy donors. Across the study: Assignment to the Caucasian-associated ancestry cluster applied to over 70% of the roughly 420 genotyped donors. Study-level findings and limits: In a later analysis, across HLA loci, associated TCR counts were highest for DRB1, lowest for HLA-C. Researchers reported in a later analysis that a missense DCLRE1C variant was tied to TCR beta V- and J-gene trimming. The study listed 164 cytomegalovirus-associated TCR beta chains.

In the PCR, 60 Vbeta and 13 Jbeta primers were used. Method: immunoSEQ multiplex PCR; TCRdb's copy keeps in-frame clones and lacks some. The table shows over 200,000 clones, with 82% occurring only once. V lost 6 bases to trimming and J lost 8 bases; unmatched junction nucleotides: 9. Germline CDR1 is MNHEY and CDR2 is SVGAGI. The CDR3 runs 14 residues. Notes on this clone: Its antigen is unidentified.

The TCR originated in a woman aged 40 to 50 in good health and CMV-seronegative. The rearrangement uses TRBV6-5 and TRBJ1-2; 10 nucleotides match TRBD1. The material sequenced was PBMCs. The CDR3 sequence: CASRDWGQGYGYTF. CDR3 coding DNA: TGTGCCAGCAGGGATTGGGGACAGGGGTACGGCTACACCTTC.